Listed below are T cell receptor beta chains from one sample, sequenced in a study of human thymus T cells. The data were produced by immunoSEQ multiplex PCR, yet TCRdb's version contains in-frame clones alone and is incomplete. The sample holds roughly 86,000 clones; approximately 97% are singletons and the top ten take approximately 0.03%. Sample: thymus tissue. These receptor sequences come from a boy under two years old with a congenital heart defect but otherwise immunologically healthy. CDR3s include the opening cysteine and the closing phenylalanine or tryptophan. Fields, in order: clone size, J gene, D gene, V gene, CDR3 protein, CDR3 DNA. A D gene is named only where the DNA matches it firmly. Clone size is not always given. Where it is, it says once, few, many or a class for expanded clones.

clone_size: -; j_call: TRBJ2-1; d_call: TRBD2; v_call: TRBV14; cdr3_aa: CASSPPVSSGIFNNEQFF; cdr3_nt: TGTGCCAGCAGCCCCCCGGTTAGTAGCGGGATATTCAACAATGAGCAGTTCTTC
clone_size: -; j_call: TRBJ1-2; d_call: TRBD1; v_call: TRBV28; cdr3_aa: CASWVGDRGLAGYGYTF; cdr3_nt: TGTGCCAGCTGGGTTGGGGACAGGGGTCTAGCGGGCTATGGCTACACCTTC
clone_size: -; j_call: TRBJ2-2; d_call: TRBD1; v_call: TRBV28; cdr3_aa: CASSQPLQGKSNTGELFF; cdr3_nt: TGTGCCAGCAGTCAGCCCCTACAGGGGAAGTCGAACACCGGGGAGCTGTTTTTT
clone_size: -; j_call: TRBJ1-2; d_call: -; v_call: TRBV5-6; cdr3_aa: CASSFQGGAIYGYTF; cdr3_nt: TGTGCCAGCAGCTTTCAGGGAGGCGCGATTTATGGCTACACCTTC
clone_size: -; j_call: TRBJ2-2; d_call: TRBD2; v_call: TRBV6-1; cdr3_aa: CASSESVSAVAGVPGTGELFF; cdr3_nt: TGTGCCAGCAGTGAATCCGTGAGTGCGGTAGCGGGAGTGCCGGGCACCGGGGAGCTGTTTTTT
clone_size: -; j_call: TRBJ1-1; d_call: -; v_call: TRBV29-1; cdr3_aa: CSVVWEGNTEAFF; cdr3_nt: TGCAGCGTTGTATGGGAGGGAAACACTGAAGCTTTCTTT
clone_size: -; j_call: TRBJ1-5; d_call: TRBD1; v_call: TRBV19; cdr3_aa: CASSGDRGGQPQHF; cdr3_nt: TGTGCCAGTAGTGGGGACAGGGGAGGACAGCCCCAGCATTTT
clone_size: -; j_call: TRBJ2-5; d_call: TRBD2; v_call: TRBV18; cdr3_aa: CASSPPGLAGGQETQYF; cdr3_nt: TGTGCCAGCTCACCTCCGGGACTAGCGGGGGGCCAAGAGACCCAGTACTTC
clone_size: -; j_call: TRBJ2-3; d_call: TRBD2; v_call: TRBV9; cdr3_aa: CASSVEAGAYRDTQYF; cdr3_nt: TGTGCCAGCAGCGTAGAAGCGGGGGCTTACCGAGATACGCAGTATTTT
clone_size: -; j_call: TRBJ2-7; d_call: -; v_call: TRBV15; cdr3_aa: CATRKGDGPRTQELEQYF; cdr3_nt: TGTGCCACCAGGAAAGGAGATGGGCCCCGGACGCAGGAGTTGGAGCAGTACTTC
clone_size: -; j_call: TRBJ1-3; d_call: -; v_call: TRBV7-6; cdr3_aa: CASSQTGSSGNTIYF; cdr3_nt: TGTGCCAGCAGCCAAACGGGAAGCTCTGGAAACACCATATATTTT
clone_size: -; j_call: TRBJ2-5; d_call: -; v_call: TRBV25-1; cdr3_aa: CASSGTPLGGETQYF; cdr3_nt: TGTGCCAGCAGTGGTACCCCACTTGGAGGGGAGACCCAGTACTTC
clone_size: -; j_call: TRBJ2-7; d_call: TRBD1; v_call: TRBV27; cdr3_aa: CASQKQGSMGEQYF; cdr3_nt: TGTGCCAGCCAAAAACAGGGGAGTATGGGCGAGCAGTACTTC
clone_size: -; j_call: TRBJ1-1; d_call: -; v_call: TRBV27; cdr3_aa: CASSRQYPPGGTEAFF; cdr3_nt: TGTGCCAGCAGTCGGCAGTACCCCCCCGGGGGCACTGAAGCTTTCTTT
clone_size: -; j_call: TRBJ2-1; d_call: TRBD2; v_call: TRBV5-6; cdr3_aa: CASTYLFAGAYNEQFF; cdr3_nt: TGTGCCAGCACCTACCTCTTCGCGGGGGCCTACAATGAGCAGTTCTTC
clone_size: -; j_call: TRBJ2-2; d_call: -; v_call: TRBV7-9; cdr3_aa: CASSLGRGTGTGELFF; cdr3_nt: TGTGCCAGCAGCTTAGGTAGGGGGACTGGCACCGGGGAGCTGTTTTTT
clone_size: -; j_call: TRBJ2-3; d_call: TRBD2; v_call: TRBV19; cdr3_aa: CASKGSGRTDTQYF; cdr3_nt: TGTGCCAGTAAGGGTAGCGGGAGGACAGATACGCAGTATTTT
clone_size: -; j_call: TRBJ2-7; d_call: TRBD2; v_call: TRBV7-2; cdr3_aa: CASSRGGLAGHEQYF; cdr3_nt: TGTGCCAGCAGCCGGGGGGGACTAGCGGGGCACGAGCAGTACTTC
clone_size: -; j_call: TRBJ2-7; d_call: -; v_call: TRBV12-5; cdr3_aa: CASGPPGKATPYEQYF; cdr3_nt: TGTGCTAGTGGCCCCCCAGGGAAGGCAACACCCTACGAGCAGTACTTC
clone_size: -; j_call: TRBJ1-1; d_call: -; v_call: TRBV5-3; cdr3_aa: CARSTAFF; cdr3_nt: TGTGCCAGAAGCACGGCTTTCTTT
clone_size: -; j_call: TRBJ2-5; d_call: -; v_call: TRBV27; cdr3_aa: CASSPPGLQETQYF; cdr3_nt: TGTGCCAGCAGTCCCCCGGGTCTCCAAGAGACCCAGTACTTC
clone_size: -; j_call: TRBJ2-7; d_call: -; v_call: TRBV23-1; cdr3_aa: CASRRQVARIPYEQYF; cdr3_nt: TGCGCCAGCAGGCGCCAGGTGGCGCGAATCCCCTACGAGCAGTACTTC
clone_size: -; j_call: TRBJ1-2; d_call: -; v_call: TRBV5-1; cdr3_aa: CASSLNNRANYGYTF; cdr3_nt: TGCGCCAGCAGCTTGAACAACAGAGCTAACTATGGCTACACCTTC
clone_size: -; j_call: TRBJ2-7; d_call: -; v_call: TRBV7-6; cdr3_aa: CASSLRFFRLRTYEQYF; cdr3_nt: TGTGCCAGCAGCTTAAGGTTTTTTAGGCTGAGAACCTACGAGCAGTACTTC
clone_size: -; j_call: TRBJ2-5; d_call: TRBD2; v_call: TRBV7-8; cdr3_aa: CASSLWGGLAGRSQETQYF; cdr3_nt: TGTGCCAGCAGCTTATGGGGGGGACTAGCGGGTCGTAGCCAAGAGACCCAGTACTTC
clone_size: -; j_call: TRBJ1-2; d_call: -; v_call: TRBV6-5; cdr3_aa: CASVTAYGYTF; cdr3_nt: TGTGCCAGCGTGACAGCGTATGGCTACACCTTC
clone_size: -; j_call: TRBJ1-2; d_call: TRBD1; v_call: TRBV5-5; cdr3_aa: CASSFRTGWHYGYTF; cdr3_nt: TGTGCCAGCAGCTTTCGGACAGGATGGCACTATGGCTACACCTTC
clone_size: -; j_call: TRBJ2-5; d_call: -; v_call: TRBV5-1; cdr3_aa: CASSPGLGETQYF; cdr3_nt: TGCGCCAGCAGCCCTGGACTCGGAGAGACCCAGTACTTC
clone_size: -; j_call: TRBJ2-1; d_call: -; v_call: TRBV4-1; cdr3_aa: CASSQDDASWGNEQFF; cdr3_nt: TGCGCCAGCAGCCAAGACGATGCCAGTTGGGGCAATGAGCAGTTCTTC
clone_size: -; j_call: TRBJ2-5; d_call: -; v_call: TRBV7-9; cdr3_aa: CASSFSRGAQETQYF; cdr3_nt: TGTGCCAGCAGCTTTTCCAGGGGGGCCCAAGAGACCCAGTACTTC
clone_size: -; j_call: TRBJ2-3; d_call: -; v_call: TRBV29-1; cdr3_aa: CSARRSSTDTQYF; cdr3_nt: TGCAGCGCCCGACGGTCTAGCACAGATACGCAGTATTTT
clone_size: -; j_call: TRBJ1-1; d_call: -; v_call: TRBV28; cdr3_aa: CASSLPTGRPNTEAFF; cdr3_nt: TGTGCCAGCAGTCTCCCTACCGGGAGGCCGAACACTGAAGCTTTCTTT
clone_size: -; j_call: TRBJ2-1; d_call: -; v_call: TRBV7-6; cdr3_aa: CASSFGAGLNEQFF; cdr3_nt: TGTGCCAGCAGCTTCGGGGCGGGACTCAATGAGCAGTTCTTC
clone_size: -; j_call: TRBJ2-5; d_call: TRBD2; v_call: TRBV11-2; cdr3_aa: CASSLVPGLESSKQETQYF; cdr3_nt: TGTGCCAGCAGCTTAGTCCCCGGACTAGAAAGTTCTAAACAAGAGACCCAGTACTTC
clone_size: -; j_call: TRBJ2-7; d_call: -; v_call: TRBV6-5; cdr3_aa: CASSWAKTTIYEQYF; cdr3_nt: TGTGCCAGCAGTTGGGCCAAGACAACTATCTACGAGCAGTACTTC
clone_size: once; j_call: TRBJ2-3; d_call: TRBD2; v_call: TRBV6-1; cdr3_aa: CASSEAGRAGGPTDTQYF; cdr3_nt: TGTGCCAGCAGTGAAGCAGGGAGAGCGGGGGGACCCACAGATACGCAGTATTTT
clone_size: -; j_call: TRBJ2-2; d_call: -; v_call: TRBV5-1; cdr3_aa: CASSVTGNTGELFF; cdr3_nt: TGCGCCAGCAGCGTGACAGGGAACACCGGGGAGCTGTTTTTT
clone_size: -; j_call: TRBJ2-7; d_call: -; v_call: TRBV10-3; cdr3_aa: CAISATNNSYEQYF; cdr3_nt: TGTGCCATCAGTGCCACAAACAACTCCTACGAGCAGTACTTC
clone_size: -; j_call: TRBJ1-1; d_call: -; v_call: TRBV29-1; cdr3_aa: CSVDVLGRAEAFF; cdr3_nt: TGCAGCGTTGACGTTCTGGGCAGGGCTGAAGCTTTCTTT
clone_size: -; j_call: TRBJ2-1; d_call: TRBD2; v_call: TRBV30; cdr3_aa: CAWSVDGGGVQNEQFF; cdr3_nt: TGTGCCTGGAGTGTAGATGGCGGGGGGGTCCAAAATGAGCAGTTCTTC